This TCR beta chain was recovered during a study of tumor and adjacent non-tumor tissue in lung cancer. In the study overall: Each sample yielded a few million productive TCRbeta reads on average. Study conclusions and caveats: Normal lung showed higher cumulative top 100 clone frequency than tumor. Significantly higher TCR diversity was found in tumor than normal lung.

Regarding this clonotype: Its antigen is unidentified. In this CDR3 the conserved last residue, phenylalanine or tryptophan, is missing, so a read error is likely.

The template was RNA from unsorted bulk tissue. More than 3 cm separated this lung sample from the edge of the tumor. The ends lost 0 bases at V and 6 bases at J; junction bases unmatched: 8. This CDR3 comprises 15 residues. In germline, CDR1 is MNHEY, CDR2 SVGAGI. The library came from three nested PCR rounds adapted from ARM-PCR protocols. TCRdb re-called the multiplex PCR reads through MiXCR, storing one row per CDR3 protein. This table holds roughly 67,000 distinct CDR3 sequences, approximately 73% found once. The rearrangement uses TRBV6-5 and TRBJ2-7; 7 nucleotides match TRBD2. This clonotype was sampled from a man aged 55 to 70 with non-small cell lung cancer. Material: distant non-tumor lung tissue. CDR3 bases: TGTGCCAGCAGTTACTCGAGGCGGGGGACGACCGAGCAGTACTTG. As protein: CASSYSRRGTTEQYL.